Following are 8 T cell receptor beta chains from one sample sequenced in a study of blood T cell repertoires in COVID-19. This table comes from immunoSEQ multiplex PCR, and its TCRdb copy is limited to in-frame clones, with some not included. Altogether some 230,000 clones are present, roughly 84% being singletons, with the ten largest covering more than 2%. Material: peripheral blood. These receptors all stem from a woman aged 55-75 years with acute or convalescent COVID-19.

This clone was detected a few times. The rearrangement uses TRBV19 and TRBJ2-7; 7 nucleotides align to TRBD1. CDR3 length equals 13 residues. With 3 bases clipped from V and 6 bases from J, the junction kept 5 bases outside the gene matches. From germline, CDR1 is LNHDA and CDR2 SQIVND (reference sequence). CDR3 sequence reads: CASSIRRDSEQYF. CDR3 sequence (DNA): TGTGCCAGTAGTATTCGTCGGGACAGCGAGCAGTACTTC.

On this clone: The same CDR3 can be traced to other DNA sequences in this sample. The chain combines TRBV30 with TRBJ2-7; D may be TRBD1 (5 bases). The V end was cut by 3 bases, the J end by 6 bases, with 21 bases between. The CDR3 consists of 15 residues. CDR1 GTSNPN and CDR2 SVGIG come from the germline V gene (reference sequence). CDR3 sequence: CAWSNPDRDLREQYF. CDR3 coding DNA: TGTGCCTGGAGCAACCCCGACAGAGACCTTCGCGAGCAGTACTTC.

V is TRBV6-6 and J is TRBJ1-2; a weak D match, TRBD1 (6 bases). V shed 2 bases and J shed 4 bases, with 14 bases lying between them. This CDR3 contains 15 residues. CDR1 MNHNY and CDR2 SVGAGI come from the germline V gene (reference sequence). The CDR3 DNA follows: TGTGCCAGCAGTTACCGCCCCGGGACAACCTATGGCTACACCTTC. Its protein is CASSYRPGTTYGYTF.

This clone was seen a few times. V is TRBV19 and J is TRBJ1-1, with D hard to call. Germline CDR1 is LNHDA and CDR2 is SQIVND (reference sequence). Deletions cut 7 bases from V and 8 bases from J, with 20 bases between. The CDR3 consists of 14 residues. The CDR3 protein is CASTSRRGRSEAFF. The DNA of the CDR3 is TGTGCCAGTACATCTCGTCGGGGAAGGTCAGAAGCTTTCTTT.

The chain is built from TRBV2 and TRBJ1-4; 9 nucleotides align to TRBD1. With 10 bases clipped from V and 0 bases from J, the junction kept 15 bases outside the gene matches. The CDR3 is made up of 18 amino acids. Germline lookup yields CDR1 SNHLY and CDR2 FYNNEI. In nucleotides, the CDR3 is TGTGCCATCACCCCTTGGGACAGGGAACATCCAACTAATGAAAAACTGTTTTTT. It is translated as CAITPWDREHPTNEKLFF. Using reference TRBV2 and TRBJ1-4 for the parts outside the CDR3, the full variable domain is EPEVTQTPSHQVTQMGQEVILRCVPISNHLYFYWYRQILGQKVEFLVSFYNNEISEKSEIFDDQFSVERPDGSNFTLKIRSTKLEDSAMYFCAITPWDREHPTNEKLFFGSGTQLSVL.

This clone was observed a handful of times. This chain links TRBV7-9 with TRBJ1-2; D may be TRBD1 (6 bases). This CDR3 comprises 15 residues. Per germline, CDR1 SEHNR and CDR2 FQNEAQ (reference sequence). V was pared by 4 bases and J by 0 bases, with 12 bases between. The DNA for the CDR3 is TGTGCCAGCAGCTCTTGGACAGCTACTAACTATGGCTACACCTTC. Residues: CASSSWTATNYGYTF.

V and J are TRBV4-2 and TRBJ2-7, with a tentative D call TRBD2 (6 bases). Germline V lookup: CDR1 LGHNA, CDR2 YNFKEQ. V dropped 3 bases and J dropped 2 bases, with 20 bases sitting between them. The CDR3 is 17 amino acids. In DNA form, the CDR3 reads TGTGCCAGCAGCCATGAAAGAGCGGGCGTCGGTACCTACGAGCAGTACTTC. This codes for CASSHERAGVGTYEQYF.

The gene calls are TRBV30 and TRBJ1-2; D gene uncertain. The CDR3 length is 13 residues. Trimming shortened V by 1 base and J by 7 bases, and 13 bases separated the two germline ends. From germline, CDR1 is GTSNPN and CDR2 SVGIG (reference sequence). CDR3 nucleotide sequence: TGTGCCTGGAGTGCCCCCGGAGGAATTGGCTACACCTTC. Translation gives CAWSAPGGIGYTF. The whole variable domain, filled in from reference TRBV30 and TRBJ1-2, reads SQTIHQWPATLVQPVGSPLSLECTVEGTSNPNLYWYRQAAGRGLQLLFYSVGIGQISSEVPQNLSASRPQDRQFILSSKKLLLSDSGFYLCAWSAPGGIGYTFGSGTRLTVV.